This T cell receptor (beta chain) appears in the sequencing data of a study of blood T cell repertoires in COVID-19 (TCRdb year 2020). With regard to the full study: Collaborator samples came from the United States, Italy and Spain and covered acute and convalescent phases of COVID-19. The material from the prospective study consisted of cDNA or gDNA derived from T cells, B-cell-depleted T cells, or PBMCs. Where available, HLA class I and class II types were taken from metadata supplied by the sample provider and were not determined by assay-based typing. The sample metadata nearly always contained a de-identified subject ID, COVID-19 status, age in years and sex. The samples were drawn from the first 160 participants of the ongoing ImmuneRACE study and from some 1,300 subjects provided by 6 global collaborators. Subjects who had been exposed to COVID-19, were actively infected with it, or had recovered from it provided the deeply sampled blood TCRbeta repertoires that made up the dataset. The repertoires were released in a freely available public database intended as a resource for research on the immune response to SARS-CoV-2.

Enrolling through a virtual design, the prospective study's participants ranged in age from about 18 to 89 years and lived across roughly 23 United States geographic areas. In the prospective study, participants were assigned to cohorts based on the clinical history participants reported in a screening survey and a study questionnaire. For ImmuneRACE Cohort 3, a participant was defined as recovered based on two consecutive negative NP/OP PCR tests, clearance by a healthcare professional, or resolution of symptoms. Each participant in the prospective study had whole blood, serum and a nasopharyngeal or oropharyngeal swab collected by mobile phlebotomists. Additional blood draws and questionnaires over an approximately 2-month period could optionally be provided by prospective study participants. Before DNA extraction, prospective study blood samples were shipped either frozen or at room temperature.

Summary of the overall study and its limitations: How much clinical and demographic metadata was included differed by source and by participant, and the metadata was provided uncurated.

About this clone itself: It lacks a known antigen. No qualities accompany the bases; no much larger clone lies one base away.

TCRbeta CDR3 regions were amplified from genomic DNA by means of the immunoSEQ Assay, a bias-controlled multiplex PCR. Regarding the original processing steps: Within the assay, amplification of reference gene primers was used to estimate how many nucleated cells each sample contained. To quantify the absolute abundance of each unique TCRbeta CDR3 rearrangement, sequence reads were collapsed and filtered. For each sample, productive Simpson clonality was calculated by taking the square root of Simpson's diversity index across productive rearrangements. Sourced from immuneACCESS, this table was stored by TCRdb with only in-frame sequences that have V and J called. A share of the clones is absent; for the studies checked, an unresolved V gene accounts for under half, and the remainder has no known explanation. Clonal size and the V and J genes are those of that table, whereas D and trimming came from the DNA. In this sample the table shows some 330,000 clones, about 87% of which occur a single time. The ten largest clones capture less than 6.5% of the sample.

The TCR comes from a man aged 25 to 45 who had recovered from COVID-19. Sequenced material: PBMCs or T cells enriched from blood (not recorded which).

The nucleotide sequence reads TGTGCCAGCAGCCAATCAGGGGGAGCTAATGAAAAACTGTTTTTT. Its product reads: CASSQSGGANEKLFF. The sequence is built from TRBV2 and TRBJ1-4, and 7 bases in between align with TRBD1. The germline V gene gives CDR1 as SNHLY and CDR2 as FYNNEI. V is pruned by 6 bases and J by 3 bases, leaving 7 bases of the junction without a gene match. The CDR3 goes from the cysteine to the phenylalanine over 15 residues. The entry retains the CDR3 DNA only, 45 bases that are in frame from base 1. The full variable domain, with segments outside the CDR3 supplied by the reference TRBV2 and TRBJ1-4 proteins, appears as EPEVTQTPSHQVTQMGQEVILRCVPISNHLYFYWYRQILGQKVEFLVSFYNNEISEKSEIFDDQFSVERPDGSNFTLKIRSTKLEDSAMYFCASSQSGGANEKLFFGSGTQLSVL.